Below are 24 T cell receptor beta chains sequenced from a single sample in a study of T cell changes during pregnancy in multiple sclerosis. Generated by immunoSEQ multiplex PCR, the TCRdb table keeps only in-frame clones and is missing some. The repertoire holds tens of thousands of clones, around 93% seen once, with 0.15% to 0.2% in the top ten. The sample in question was CD4+ T cells from peripheral blood mononuclear cells, obtained after pregnancy. All receptors come from a female donor in good health, enrolled as a control in a pregnancy study.

This chain joins TRBV7-9 and TRBJ1-6; a weak D match, TRBD1 (5 bases). The CDR3 extends over 14 amino acids. In germline, CDR1 is SEHNR, CDR2 FQNEAQ (reference sequence). Trimming took 5 bases from V and 6 from J, leaving 11 bases between them. DNA for the CDR3: TGTGCCAGCAGCCAGAAGGGGTTTAATTCACCCCTCCACTTT. Its translation: CASSQKGFNSPLHF.

The rearrangement joins TRBV7-2 to TRBJ2-3; maybe TRBD1 (5 bases). The V gene lost 5 bases and the J gene lost 1 base, with 16 bases spanning the gap. Per germline, CDR1 SGHTA and CDR2 FQGNSA. The CDR3 has 16 amino acids. CDR3 residues: CASSLPSTGGTDTQYF. CDR3 in DNA: TGTGCCAGCAGCCTCCCCAGCACAGGAGGCACAGATACGCAGTATTTT. Combining the CDR3 with reference TRBV7-2 and TRBJ2-3 gives the whole variable domain GAGVSQSPSNKVTEKGKDVELRCDPISGHTALYWYRQSLGQGLEFLIYFQGNSAPDKSGLPSDRFSAERTGGSVSTLTIQRTQQEDSAVYLCASSLPSTGGTDTQYFGPGTRLTVL.

The V gene is TRBV19, the J gene TRBJ1-1; tentatively, D is TRBD1 (5 bases). Germline loops: CDR1 LNHDA, CDR2 SQIVND (reference sequence). V lost 0 bases and J lost 1, with 12 bases in between. The CDR3 loop spans 16 amino acids. CDR3 amino acids: CASSIDRGLRNTEAFF. DNA for the CDR3: TGTGCCAGTAGTATAGATCGGGGACTCAGGAACACTGAAGCTTTCTTT.

The chain couples TRBV7-2 to TRBJ2-6, with a possible D match to TRBD2 (6 bases). The CDR3 length is 15 residues. Trimming cost V 8 bases and J 0 bases, with 11 bases left between them. Germline CDR1 SGHTA, CDR2 FQGNSA. CDR3: CASGGSSSGANVLTF. The CDR3 coding sequence is TGTGCCAGCGGGGGGTCCAGCTCTGGGGCCAACGTCCTGACTTTC.

V usage is TRBV27 and J usage is TRBJ2-1; 9 nucleotides match TRBD2. The CDR3 consists of 15 residues. Germline V gene data show CDR1 as MNHEY and CDR2 as SMNVEV (reference sequence). V gave up 6 bases and J gave up 8 bases; unmatched junction bases: 11. CDR3 residues: CASSLAGAPGDEQFF. CDR3 nucleotides: TGTGCCAGCAGCTTAGCGGGGGCCCCTGGAGATGAGCAGTTCTTC.

The gene calls are TRBV7-2 and TRBJ2-3, with D possibly TRBD1 on 6 matching bases. The CDR3 sequence is 15 residues long. The germline V gene encodes CDR1 SGHTA and CDR2 FQGNSA. The ends were cut back, 5 bases at V and 4 bases at J, with 16 bases in the middle. CDR3 region: CASSPRTATPDTQYF. CDR3 nucleotide sequence: TGTGCCAGCAGCCCCCGGACAGCAACCCCAGATACGCAGTATTTT.

The J gene is TRBJ1-2, the V gene TRBV18, with 8 positions matching TRBD1. This CDR3 region has 13 residues. J lost 6 bases, V lost 5 bases, and 5 bases had no gene match. Germline CDR1 reads KGHSH; CDR2 reads LQKENI. Written as DNA, the CDR3 is TGTGCCAGCTCAACGACAGGGGAGAATGGCTACACCTTC. Translating gives CASSTTGENGYTF.

The DNA for the CDR3 is TGTGCCAGCAGGGGGAGGGGAGGGGTCTACGAGCAGTACTTC. This sequence encodes CASRGRGGVYEQYF. The V call is TRBV7-9, the J call TRBJ2-7; the match to TRBD2 covers 7 bases. V shed 6 bases, J shed 3 bases, and the junction held 8 bases outside the gene matches. This CDR3 spans 14 amino acids. Germline V gene lookup returns CDR1 SEHNR and CDR2 FQNEAQ (reference sequence).

This clone was seen once. V is TRBV9 and J is TRBJ2-1; 12 positions agree with TRBD2. The length of the CDR3 is 16 residues. Trimming took 0 bases from V and 9 from J; bases not matched to a gene: 7. Germline CDR1 SGDLS, CDR2 YYNGEE. The chain's CDR3 is CASSVGLAGGPGEQFF. CDR3 bases: TGTGCCAGCAGCGTAGGGCTAGCGGGGGGGCCGGGTGAGCAGTTCTTC.

The genes are TRBV4-1 and TRBJ2-7; tentative D call: TRBD2 (6 bases). CDR1 is MGHRA, CDR2 YSYEKL, per germline. CDR3 length equals 17 residues. The germline V and J ends were trimmed by 0 bases and 7 bases, with 22 bases remaining between them. CDR3 region: CASSQDRGAGRGWEQYF. CDR3 sequence (DNA): TGCGCCAGCAGCCAAGATCGCGGGGCAGGCCGTGGATGGGAGCAGTACTTC.

This clone came up a few times. This sequence joins TRBV29-1 and TRBJ1-1, with D perhaps TRBD1 (5 bases). Germline CDR1 is SQVTM and CDR2 is ANQGSEA. The CDR3 covers 11 residues. Trimming shortened V by 6 bases and J by 10 bases, and 15 bases separated the two germline ends. The CDR3 is CSVAGPPGAFF. The CDR3 DNA sequence: TGCAGCGTGGCGGGACCCCCGGGAGCTTTCTTT.

V gene TRBV7-9 combines with J gene TRBJ2-2, with 8 bases fitting TRBD1. The CDR3 runs to 15 residues. The germline gives CDR1 SEHNR, CDR2 FQNEAQ (reference sequence). V shed 4 bases and J 2 bases; nucleotides not matched to a gene: 3. CDR3 sequence (DNA): TGTGCCAGCAGCTCTCAGGGGGCCAACACCGGGGAGCTGTTTTTT. It is translated as CASSSQGANTGELFF.

In this sample, this clone turned up once. CDR3 protein: CASTPTSGGRNTQYF. The DNA for the CDR3 is TGTGCCAGTACCCCGACTAGCGGGGGTAGGAATACGCAGTATTTT. V usage is TRBV25-1 and J usage is TRBJ2-3; 12 bases are a match to TRBD2. With 9 bases clipped from V and 7 bases from J, the junction kept 11 bases outside the gene matches. The CDR3 totals 15 residues. CDR1 is MGHDK, CDR2 SYGVNS, per germline.

V is TRBV29-1 and J is TRBJ2-7, with TRBD2 matching 10 bases. With V trimmed by 0 bases and J by 3 bases, 11 bases remained unmatched. The germline gives CDR1 SQVTM, CDR2 ANQGSEA. The CDR3 is 17 amino acids. CDR3 DNA sequence: TGCAGCGTTGAAGAGTATTCGAAACTAGCGGGGAACTACGAGCAGTACTTC. Protein sequence: CSVEEYSKLAGNYEQYF.

This clone has more than one count but fewer than ten. The genes are TRBV30 and TRBJ1-1, with D maybe TRBD1 (5 bases). CDR1 GTSNPN and CDR2 SVGIG come from the germline V gene (reference sequence). V was cut by 4 bases and J by 5 bases, with 14 bases left in between. This CDR3 has 13 residues. The CDR3: CAWTQGTTTEAFF. The CDR3 bases are TGTGCCTGGACTCAGGGCACGACAACTGAAGCTTTCTTT.

The V and J genes are TRBV5-4 and TRBJ2-5; D ambiguous. There are 12 residues in the CDR3. V shed 2 bases and J shed 6 bases, with 8 bases lying between them. Germline CDR1 reads SGHNT; CDR2 reads YYREEE (reference sequence). CDR3 DNA: TGTGCCAGCAGCTTCGAACAGAAGACCCAGTACTTC. Encoded protein: CASSFEQKTQYF. Combining the CDR3 with reference TRBV5-4 and TRBJ2-5 gives the whole variable domain ETGVTQSPTHLIKTRGQQVTLRCSSQSGHNTVSWYQQALGQGPQFIFQYYREEENGRGNFPPRFSGLQFPNYSSELNVNALELDDSALYLCASSFEQKTQYFGPGTRLLVL.

This clone occurred once. The chain joins TRBV19 to TRBJ1-2; a weak D match, TRBD1 (6 bases). V was trimmed by 7 bases and J by 8 bases, leaving 11 bases between them. Germline CDR1 LNHDA, CDR2 SQIVND (reference sequence). The CDR3 consists of 11 residues. The CDR3, as DNA: TGTGCCAGTACAGGCAGGGGCGGCTACACCTTC. It translates to CASTGRGGYTF.

The rearrangement links TRBV6-5 to TRBJ1-2; 8 bases are shared with TRBD1. V was pared by 5 bases and J by 4 bases, with 3 bases of the junction left unmatched. The CDR3 length is 13 residues. Germline assignment: CDR1 MNHEY and CDR2 SVGAGI. This chain's CDR3 is CASSDDRGYGYTF. The CDR3 DNA is TGTGCCAGCAGTGATGACAGGGGCTATGGCTACACCTTC.

The rearrangement links TRBV6-5 to TRBJ1-2, with 7 bases that match TRBD1. The CDR3 totals 15 residues. V shed 0 bases, J shed 1 base, and the junction held 2 bases outside the gene matches. The germline V gene has CDR1 MNHEY and CDR2 SVGAGI. CDR3 region: CASSYSGTDNYGYTF. The CDR3 nucleotides read TGTGCCAGCAGTTACTCCGGGACAGATAACTATGGCTACACCTTC.

The chain links TRBV5-4 to TRBJ2-1; 8 bases are a match to TRBD1. Looked up from germline, CDR1 is SGHNT and CDR2 is YYREEE (reference sequence). The CDR3 sequence is 15 residues long. Germline trimming cut 2 bases from V and 6 bases from J; bases unmatched to any gene: 7. CDR3 coding DNA: TGTGCCAGCAGCTTCAATCCTACAGGGGGCAATGAGCAGTTCTTC. This codes for CASSFNPTGGNEQFF.

The J gene is TRBJ2-2, the V gene TRBV4-1, with D tentatively TRBD1 (7 bases). There are 18 residues in the CDR3. Germline-derived CDR1 and CDR2 are MGHRA and YSYEKL. The V end lost 1 base, the J end lost 5 bases, and 20 bases lay between the germline ends. CDR3 in DNA: TGCGCCAGCAGCCAAGTGGAGGGGGCTCGAGGGGGGACCGGGGAGCTGTTTTTT. Amino acid sequence: CASSQVEGARGGTGELFF.

The chain joins TRBV19 to TRBJ2-7; 8 nucleotides agree with TRBD2. The J segment lost 5 bases and the V segment lost 8 bases, leaving 8 bases of the junction unmatched. In germline, CDR1 is LNHDA, CDR2 SQIVND (reference sequence). This CDR3 has 13 amino acids. CDR3: CASHRGGTNEQYF. In DNA, the CDR3 is TGTGCCAGTCATCGGGGGGGGACCAACGAGCAGTACTTC.

The V gene is TRBV11-2, the J gene TRBJ1-5; 8 bases match TRBD1. V was clipped by 5 bases and J by 1 base; unmatched bases: 10. Germline-derived CDR1 and CDR2 are SGHAT and FQNNGV. The CDR3 covers 17 residues. The CDR3, as DNA: TGTGCCAGCAGCCAAGGAGGACAGGGCAGGAGCAATCAGCCCCAGCATTTT. Translation: CASSQGGQGRSNQPQHF.

The V gene is TRBV10-3, the J gene TRBJ1-5; D gene ambiguous. The CDR3 has 15 residues. Germline assignment: CDR1 ENHRY and CDR2 SYGVKD. The V gene lost 0 bases and the J gene lost 6 bases, with 12 bases spanning the gap. CDR3: CAISESAGVGQPQHF. The CDR3 region has the DNA TGTGCCATCAGTGAGTCGGCAGGTGTGGGTCAGCCCCAGCATTTT.